Listed here is a single T cell receptor (beta chain). Its antigen remains unidentified. This sample is part of a study of cytomegalovirus exposure and HLA in healthy donors. Broader study findings: Later work associated approximately 17,000 TCR beta sequences with HLA alleles at 0.05 false discovery rate. In an earlier analysis, most TCR beta V segments were productive about 87% or about 30% of the time.

The CDR3 runs 15 residues. V shed 0 bases and J 3 bases; nucleotides not matched to a gene: 2. The germline CDR1 and CDR2 sequences are SGDLS and YYNGEE. Primers: 60 Vbeta forward and 13 Jbeta reverse. Profiled with immunoSEQ multiplex PCR; TCRdb holds only in-frame clones, not every one. Of about 150,000 clones listed, roughly 77% are singletons. The chain is built from TRBV9 and TRBJ2-1, with 8 bases that match TRBD2. The sample comprised PBMCs. This TCR was recovered from a human donor in good health. The CDR3 reads CASSVGLANYNEQFF. The DNA for the CDR3 is TGTGCCAGCAGCGTAGGACTAGCGAACTACAATGAGCAGTTCTTC.